What follows are 22 T cell receptor beta chains derived from one specimen sequenced in a study of blood T cells in healthy people across ages (dated by TCRdb to the mid-2010s). Receptor amplification or capture employed 5' RACE. The listed sequencing device is Illumina HiSeq 2500. A second 7 to 11 cycle PCR used a sample-barcoded 5' primer and a J-beta primer mix. TCRdb's own reprocessing of the public reads used fastp at Q25 and MiXCR and kept productive beta chains. Every CDR3 protein is listed once, alongside the most common genes and DNA of its rows. This sample lists 750,000 or so distinct CDR3 sequences; around 25% were detected once. The ten largest make up 9.4% of the sample. These data also featured in a second study, about T cells of mothers and their children.

The sequenced sample consisted of blood. These receptors all come from a boy aged 10-17 years in good health.

This clonotype appeared a few times. The chain carries TRBV29-1 and TRBJ2-4; D not resolved. The V and J ends lost 6 bases and 0 bases respectively, with 9 bases between them. The germline gives CDR1 SQVTM, CDR2 ANQGSEA. This CDR3 region has 13 residues. DNA of the CDR3: TGCAGCGTGGCGAGTAAAGCCAAAAACATTCAGTACTTC. It codes for CSVASKAKNIQYF.

This clonotype has a handful of counts. The chain joins TRBV6-6 to TRBJ2-7; 9 bases agree with TRBD2. CDR3 length: 16 amino acids. CDR1 is MNHNY, CDR2 SVGAGI, per germline (reference sequence). V shed 1 base and J 4 bases; nucleotides not matched to a gene: 8. Here the CDR3 DNA reads TGTGCCAGCAGTTACTATTCGGGACTAGCTCAGTACGAGCAGTACTTC. Residues: CASSYYSGLAQYEQYF.

The rearrangement uses TRBV4-1 and TRBJ2-5; D gene ambiguous. Trimming took off 4 bases at V and 3 bases at J, with 12 bases between the two ends. CDR1 and CDR2 from the germline V gene are MGHRA and YSYEKL. This CDR3 is built from 14 residues. The CDR3: CASSPDLMEETQYF. The CDR3 bases are TGCGCCAGCAGCCCGGACCTGATGGAAGAGACCCAGTACTTC.

This clonotype showed up just a few times. V and J are TRBV7-3 and TRBJ2-4; D possibly corresponds to TRBD2 (6 bases). From germline, CDR1 is SGHTA and CDR2 FQGTGA. There are 13 residues in the CDR3. The V end was cut by 2 bases, the J end by 8 bases, with 10 bases between. CDR3 DNA: TGTGCCAGCAGCTTATTAGCGGAGGACATTCAGTACTTC. Residues: CASSLLAEDIQYF.

The rearrangement uses TRBV20-1 and TRBJ2-5; 10 bases are shared with TRBD2. With V trimmed by 6 bases and J by 4 bases, 8 bases remained unmatched. This CDR3 region has 14 residues. CDR1 and CDR2 from the germline V gene are DFQATT and SNEGSKA (reference sequence). CDR3: CSAGSGGAGETQYF. The CDR3 nucleotides are TGCAGTGCAGGCAGCGGGGGGGCAGGAGAGACCCAGTACTTC.

CDR3 bases: TGTGCCAGCAGCCAACGGGGGGGAGGGCCGCGTGAGCAGTTCTTC. Encoded protein: CASSQRGGGPREQFF. This chain uses TRBV7-2 with TRBJ2-7, with 8 bases fitting TRBD2. The DNA end is a closer match to TRBJ2-1, so the J assignment may be wrong. The germline V gene has CDR1 SGHTA and CDR2 FQGNSA. The CDR3 runs to 15 residues.

This clonotype was picked up a small number of times. The chain has TRBV6-1 and TRBJ2-7; unclear D gene. The ends were cut back, 0 bases at V and 8 bases at J, with 11 bases in the middle. The germline V gene encodes CDR1 MNHNS and CDR2 SASEGT. The CDR3 consists of 13 residues. The CDR3 nucleotides are TGTGCCAGCAGTGAAGCCCCAGACCTCCAGCAGTACTTC. It specifies CASSEAPDLQQYF.

The chain employs TRBV2 and TRBJ2-7; no definite D call. The CDR3 spans 13 residues. Trimming stripped 7 bases from V and 2 bases from J, with 12 bases between. CDR1 SNHLY and CDR2 FYNNEI come from the germline V gene. The CDR3 DNA reads as TGTGCCAGCACCCTTTTTCGGGCCTACGAGCAGTACTTC. As protein: CASTLFRAYEQYF.

This chain connects TRBV2 to TRBJ2-7; D is possibly TRBD1 (5 bases). Germline loops: CDR1 SNHLY, CDR2 FYNNEI. This CDR3 is built from 14 residues. Trimming pared 1 base from V and 3 bases from J, leaving 10 bases between. The DNA for the CDR3 is TGTGCCAGCAGTGAAGAGACAGTGGACTACGAGCAGTACTTC. This encodes CASSEETVDYEQYF.

The chain uses TRBV7-9 and TRBJ2-5, with unresolved D. Germline assignment: CDR1 SEHNR and CDR2 FQNEAQ (reference sequence). CDR3 length: 18 amino acids. V was trimmed by 0 bases and J by 3 bases, leaving 20 bases between them. CDR3 in amino acids: CASSLAVGWRDDKETQYF. CDR3 coding DNA: TGTGCCAGCAGCTTAGCGGTCGGGTGGCGCGATGATAAAGAGACCCAGTACTTC.

The chain couples TRBV28 to TRBJ1-5; 7 bases agree with TRBD1. CDR1 is MDHEN, CDR2 SYDVKM, per germline. V gave up 7 bases and J gave up 3 bases; unmatched junction bases: 9. CDR3 length: 15 residues. The CDR3 DNA reads as TGTGCCAGCAAAAGAGGGACAGCGGACAATCAGCCCCAGCATTTT. It is translated as CASKRGTADNQPQHF.

This clonotype was observed a few times. The J gene is TRBJ2-5, the V gene TRBV6-2 or TRBV6-3, with 8 nucleotides matching TRBD2. The DNA end is a closer match to TRBJ2-1, so the J assignment may be wrong. CDR1 is MNHEY and CDR2 is SVGEGT in the germline V gene. The CDR3 runs 16 residues. CDR3 amino acids: CASSKSGTRGPGEQFF. In nucleotides, the CDR3 is TGTGCCAGCAGTAAATCCGGGACTAGAGGTCCGGGAGAGCAGTTCTTC.

V and J are TRBV28 and TRBJ1-2; 9 bases map to TRBD1. Germline loops: CDR1 MDHEN, CDR2 SYDVKM. V dropped 0 bases and J dropped 4; count of bases not matched to a gene: 3. The CDR3 consists of 15 residues. In DNA form, the CDR3 reads TGTGCCAGCAGTTTATGGGACAGGGGACGCTATGGCTACACCTTC. Translating gives CASSLWDRGRYGYTF.

This rearrangement joins TRBV29-1 to TRBJ2-7, with D perhaps TRBD1 (6 bases). Germline V gene sequence: CDR1 SQVTM, CDR2 ANQGSEA. The CDR3 length is 15 residues. V was trimmed by 3 bases and J by 0 bases, leaving 15 bases between them. CDR3 region: CSVESNRDNSYEQYF. CDR3 in DNA: TGCAGCGTTGAGTCTAACCGGGACAACTCCTACGAGCAGTACTTC.

This clonotype was seen a handful of times. Since no conserved phenylalanine or tryptophan closes the CDR3, a read error is the likely cause. The gene calls are TRBV12-3 or TRBV12-4 and TRBJ2-7, with D unclear. This CDR3 is built from 13 residues. V lost 4 bases and J 5 bases, leaving 12 bases between the germline ends. The CDR3 bases are TGTGCCAGCAGTTCCCGGCCCCCTGACGAGCAGTACCTC. It translates to CASSSRPPDEQYL.

The chain uses TRBV29-1 and TRBJ2-3; the D gene could be TRBD1 or TRBD2 (5 bases each). Germline V gene lookup returns CDR1 SQVTM and CDR2 ANQGSEA. Trimming cost V 2 bases and J 3 bases, with 9 bases left between them. CDR3 size: 13 residues. CDR3 nucleotides: TGCAGCGTTGAACCCTGGGGGACAGATACGCAGTATTTT. It encodes CSVEPWGTDTQYF.

This clonotype was counted a few times. The chain couples TRBV4-1 to TRBJ2-5; 7 bases align to TRBD1. J was trimmed by 3 bases and V by 0 bases; bases with no gene match: 7. The CDR3 length is 16 residues. Germline V lookup: CDR1 MGHRA, CDR2 YSYEKL. CDR3 amino acids: CASSQDRTGGKETQYF. In DNA, the CDR3 is TGCGCCAGCAGCCAAGACCGGACAGGCGGCAAAGAGACCCAGTACTTC.

CDR3 in amino acids: CSARDLGTGLNEQFF. CDR3 nucleotides: TGCAGTGCTAGAGATCTAGGGACAGGTCTCAATGAGCAGTTCTTC. This chain joins TRBV20-1 and TRBJ2-1; 8 bases align to TRBD1. The CDR3 covers 15 residues. Germline-derived CDR1 and CDR2 are DFQATT and SNEGSKA (reference sequence). After removal of 0 bases from V and 6 bases from J, the junction contained 7 bases not matched to a gene.

The CDR3 spells CASSQVTSGSPSNEQFF. The CDR3 DNA reads TGTGCCAGCAGCCAAGTAACTAGCGGCTCGCCTTCCAATGAGCAGTTCTTC. V gene TRBV4-2 combines with J gene TRBJ2-5; 8 bases align to TRBD2. TRBJ2-1 explains the end of the DNA better; the J call may be wrong. Germline CDR1 LGHNA, CDR2 YNFKEQ. The CDR3 covers 17 residues.

The V and J genes are TRBV7-9 and TRBJ2-5, with unresolved D. The closer fit of TRBJ2-1 to the DNA end suggests the J call may be wrong. The CDR3 is 14 amino acids. The germline gives CDR1 SEHNR, CDR2 FQNEAQ (reference sequence). The DNA of the CDR3 is TGTGCCAGCAGCTCCGCCAGGATTTACAATGAGCAGTTCTTC. This gives the protein CASSSARIYNEQFF.

This clonotype was detected a few times. This sequence joins TRBV2 and TRBJ2-1; 7 bases are shared with TRBD2. Germline trimming cut 3 bases from V and 0 bases from J; bases unmatched to any gene: 2. Looked up from germline, CDR1 is SNHLY and CDR2 is FYNNEI. The CDR3 has 15 residues. The DNA of the CDR3 is TGTGCCAGCAGTGACGGGACTATCTCCTACAATGAGCAGTTCTTC. Translating gives CASSDGTISYNEQFF.

The chain uses TRBV5-5 and TRBJ2-2; 9 bases agree with TRBD2. The length of the CDR3 is 15 residues. The trim removed 7 bases at V and 7 bases at J, leaving 11 bases unmatched. Germline V CDR1 and CDR2: SGHKS, YYEKEE (reference sequence). CDR3 region: CASARGGLAHGELFF. CDR3 sequence (DNA): TGTGCCAGCGCTAGGGGTGGACTAGCGCACGGGGAGCTGTTTTTT. The variable domain in full, with the rest retrieved from reference TRBV5-5 and TRBJ2-2, is DAGVTQSPTHLIKTRGQQVTLRCSPISGHKSVSWYQQVLGQGPQFIFQYYEKEERGRGNFPDRFSARQFPNYSSELNVNALLLGDSALYLCASARGGLAHGELFFGEGSRLTVL.